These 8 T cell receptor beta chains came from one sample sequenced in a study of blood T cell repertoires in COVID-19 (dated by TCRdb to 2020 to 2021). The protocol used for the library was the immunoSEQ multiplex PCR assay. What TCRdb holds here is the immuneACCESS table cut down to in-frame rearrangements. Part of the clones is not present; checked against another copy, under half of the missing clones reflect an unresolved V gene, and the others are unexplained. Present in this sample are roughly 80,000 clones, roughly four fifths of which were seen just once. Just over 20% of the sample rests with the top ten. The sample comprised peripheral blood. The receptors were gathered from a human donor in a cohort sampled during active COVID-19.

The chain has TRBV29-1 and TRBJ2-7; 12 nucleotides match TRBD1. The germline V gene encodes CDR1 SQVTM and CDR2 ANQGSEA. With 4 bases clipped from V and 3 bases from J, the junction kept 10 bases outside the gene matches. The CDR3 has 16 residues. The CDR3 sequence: CSVGGGRDRGLYEQYF. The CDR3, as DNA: TGCAGCGTTGGCGGGGGACGGGACAGGGGGCTCTACGAGCAGTACTTC.

CDR3 sequence: CASSRGVGTGELFF. The CDR3 region has the DNA TGTGCCAGCAGTCGAGGTGTTGGCACCGGGGAGCTGTTTTTT. This rearrangement joins TRBV27 to TRBJ2-2; D ambiguous. The CDR3 loop spans 14 amino acids. The V gene's germline CDR1 is MNHEY and CDR2 SMNVEV (reference sequence). V was pared by 5 bases and J by 4 bases, with 11 bases between.

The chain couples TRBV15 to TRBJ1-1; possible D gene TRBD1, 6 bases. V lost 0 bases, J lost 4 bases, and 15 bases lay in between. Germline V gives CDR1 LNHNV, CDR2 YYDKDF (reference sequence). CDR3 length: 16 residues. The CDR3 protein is CATSRDRGGRGTEAFF. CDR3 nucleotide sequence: TGTGCCACCAGCAGAGATAGGGGGGGTCGTGGCACTGAAGCTTTCTTT.

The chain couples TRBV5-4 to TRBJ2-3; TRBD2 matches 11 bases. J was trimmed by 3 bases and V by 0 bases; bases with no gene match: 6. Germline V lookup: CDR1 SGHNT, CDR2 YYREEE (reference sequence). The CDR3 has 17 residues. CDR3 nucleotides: TGTGCCAGCAGCTTGGGTAATAGCGGGGGGGGTACAGATACGCAGTATTTT. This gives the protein CASSLGNSGGGTDTQYF.

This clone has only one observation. CDR3 nucleotides: TGTGCCAGCAGCTTAGGCGACTCCTACGAGCAGTACTTC. Its protein product is CASSLGDSYEQYF. V usage is TRBV7-6 and J usage is TRBJ2-7; the D is unclear. The length of the CDR3 is 13 residues. Germline assignment: CDR1 SGHVS and CDR2 FNYEAQ. V was trimmed by 1 base and J by 0 bases, leaving 4 bases between them.

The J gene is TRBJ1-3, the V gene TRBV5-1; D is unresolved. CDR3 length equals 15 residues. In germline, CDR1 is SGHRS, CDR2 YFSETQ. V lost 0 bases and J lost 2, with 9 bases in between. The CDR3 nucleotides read TGCGCCAGCAGCTTGGCGGGTACGGCTGGAAACACCATATATTTT. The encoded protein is CASSLAGTAGNTIYF. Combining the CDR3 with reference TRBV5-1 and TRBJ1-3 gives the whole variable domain KAGVTQTPRYLIKTRGQQVTLSCSPISGHRSVSWYQQTPGQGLQFLFEYFSETQRNKGNFPGRFSGRQFSNSRSEMNVSTLELGDSALYLCASSLAGTAGNTIYFGEGSWLTVV.

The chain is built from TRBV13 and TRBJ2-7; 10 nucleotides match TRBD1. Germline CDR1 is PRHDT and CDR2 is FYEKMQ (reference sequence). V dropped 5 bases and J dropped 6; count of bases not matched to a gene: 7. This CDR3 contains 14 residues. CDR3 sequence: CASSRQGQGFEQYF. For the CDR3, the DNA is TGTGCCAGCAGCCGCCAGGGACAGGGGTTCGAGCAGTACTTC. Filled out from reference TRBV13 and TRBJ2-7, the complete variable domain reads AAGVIQSPRHLIKEKRETATLKCYPIPRHDTVYWYQQGPGQDPQFLISFYEKMQSDKGSIPDRFSAQQFSDYHSELNMSSLELGDSALYFCASSRQGQGFEQYFGPGTRLTVT.

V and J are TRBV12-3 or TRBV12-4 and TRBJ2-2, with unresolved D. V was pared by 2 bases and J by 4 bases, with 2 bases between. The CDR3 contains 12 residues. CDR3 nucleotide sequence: TGTGCCAGCAGTTTACTCACCGGGGAGCTGTTTTTT. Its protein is CASSLLTGELFF.